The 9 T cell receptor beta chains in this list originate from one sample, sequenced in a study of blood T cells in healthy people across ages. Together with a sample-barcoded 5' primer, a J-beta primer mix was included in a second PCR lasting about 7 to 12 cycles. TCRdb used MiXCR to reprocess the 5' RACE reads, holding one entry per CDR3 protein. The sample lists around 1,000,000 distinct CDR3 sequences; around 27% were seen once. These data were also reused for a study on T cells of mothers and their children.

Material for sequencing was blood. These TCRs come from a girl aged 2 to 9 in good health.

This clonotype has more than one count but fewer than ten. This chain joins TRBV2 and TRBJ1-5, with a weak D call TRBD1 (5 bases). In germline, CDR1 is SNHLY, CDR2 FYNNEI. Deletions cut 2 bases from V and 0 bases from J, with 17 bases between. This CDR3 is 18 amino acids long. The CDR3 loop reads CASSELVTGGYSNQPQHF. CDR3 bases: TGTGCCAGCAGTGAATTGGTTACGGGGGGGTATAGCAATCAGCCCCAGCATTTT.

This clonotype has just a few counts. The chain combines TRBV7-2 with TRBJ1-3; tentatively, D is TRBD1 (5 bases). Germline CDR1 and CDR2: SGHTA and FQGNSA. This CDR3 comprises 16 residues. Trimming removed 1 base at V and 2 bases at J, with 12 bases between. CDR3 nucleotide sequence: TGTGCCAGCAGCTTAGTCGAGCAGGGAACTGGAAACACCATATATTTT. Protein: CASSLVEQGTGNTIYF.

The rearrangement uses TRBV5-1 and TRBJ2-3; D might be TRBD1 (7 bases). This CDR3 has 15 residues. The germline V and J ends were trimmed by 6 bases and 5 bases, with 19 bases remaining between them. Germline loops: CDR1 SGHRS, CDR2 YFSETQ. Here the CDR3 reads CASTGRQGGQDTQYF. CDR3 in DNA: TGCGCCAGCACCGGCCGTCAGGGGGGACAAGATACGCAGTATTTT. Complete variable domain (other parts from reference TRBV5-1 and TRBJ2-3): KAGVTQTPRYLIKTRGQQVTLSCSPISGHRSVSWYQQTPGQGLQFLFEYFSETQRNKGNFPGRFSGRQFSNSRSEMNVSTLELGDSALYLCASTGRQGGQDTQYFGPGTRLTVL.

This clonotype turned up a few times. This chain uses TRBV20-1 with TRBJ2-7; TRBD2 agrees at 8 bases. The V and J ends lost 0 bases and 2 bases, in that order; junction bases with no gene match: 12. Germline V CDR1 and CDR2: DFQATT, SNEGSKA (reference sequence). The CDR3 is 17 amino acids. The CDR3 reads CSARDWGSGAGTYEQYF. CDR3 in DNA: TGCAGTGCTAGAGACTGGGGTAGCGGGGCGGGGACCTACGAGCAGTACTTC.

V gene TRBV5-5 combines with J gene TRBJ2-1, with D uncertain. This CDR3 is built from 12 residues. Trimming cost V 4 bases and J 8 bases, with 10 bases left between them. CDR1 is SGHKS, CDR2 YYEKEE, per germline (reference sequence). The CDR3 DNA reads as TGTGCCAGCAGCCTAGTAGCCGATGAGCAGTTCTTC. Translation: CASSLVADEQFF.

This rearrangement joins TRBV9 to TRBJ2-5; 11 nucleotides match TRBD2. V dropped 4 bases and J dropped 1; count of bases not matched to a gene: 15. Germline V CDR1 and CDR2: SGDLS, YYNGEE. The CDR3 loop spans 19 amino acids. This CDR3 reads CASSPDSVGLAVAQETQYF. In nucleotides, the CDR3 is TGTGCCAGCAGCCCGGACTCCGTGGGACTAGCGGTAGCCCAAGAGACCCAGTACTTC.

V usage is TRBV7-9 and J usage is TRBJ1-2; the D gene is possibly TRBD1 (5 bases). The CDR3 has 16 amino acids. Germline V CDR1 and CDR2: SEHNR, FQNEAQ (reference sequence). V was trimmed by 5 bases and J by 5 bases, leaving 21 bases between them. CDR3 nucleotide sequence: TGTGCCAGCAGCCAGAAGGGGAGACAACTTTTTTATGGCTACACCTTC. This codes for CASSQKGRQLFYGYTF.

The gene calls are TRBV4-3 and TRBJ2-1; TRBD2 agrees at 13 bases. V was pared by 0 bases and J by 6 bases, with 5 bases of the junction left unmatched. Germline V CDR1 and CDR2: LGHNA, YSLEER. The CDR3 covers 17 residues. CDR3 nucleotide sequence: TGCGCCAGCAGCCAAGAACTAGCGGGGGGGCTGTTCAATGAGCAGTTCTTC. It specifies CASSQELAGGLFNEQFF.

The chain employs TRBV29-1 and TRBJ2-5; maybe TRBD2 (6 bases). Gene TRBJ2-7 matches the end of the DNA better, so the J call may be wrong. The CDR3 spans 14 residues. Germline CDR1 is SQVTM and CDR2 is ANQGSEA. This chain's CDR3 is CSVEKPSESPEQYF. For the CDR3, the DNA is TGCAGCGTCGAGAAGCCTAGCGAATCACCCGAGCAGTACTTC.